A selection of T cell receptor beta chains follows, all from one sample in a study of post-analysis software for immune sequencing data. MiXCR, run by TCRdb on the PCR reads, gives a single entry per CDR3 protein. The sample consists of hundreds of thousands of distinct CDR3 sequences, roughly 27% of them appearing once. The specimen sequenced was blood. Receptor source: a girl aged 5 to 17 with multiple sclerosis. Both conserved end residues are part of each CDR3. Fields, in order: clone size, J gene, D gene, CDR3 length, V gene, CDR3 protein, CDR3 DNA. D genes are given only for firm matches. Clone size appears in some rows only: once, few, many, or a class for an expanded clone.

few	TRBJ2-5	-	13	TRBV29-1	CSARQNNQETQYF	TGCAGCGCTAGACAGAATAACCAAGAGACCCAGTACTTC
few	TRBJ2-7	-	16	TRBV20-1	CSARDDLSWFSYEQYF	TGCAGTGCTAGAGACGACCTGTCGTGGTTCTCCTACGAGCAGTACTTC
-	TRBJ1-1	-	13	TRBV27	CASNRVRDTEAFF	TGTGCCAGCAATCGGGTGAGGGACACTGAAGCTTTCTTT
-	TRBJ2-3	TRBD2	15	TRBV20-1	CSARLAGGYGDTQYF	TGCAGTGCTAGACTAGCGGGAGGGTATGGAGATACGCAGTATTTT
many	TRBJ2-7	-	13	TRBV20-1	CSARGSGMYEQYF	TGCAGTGCTAGAGGCTCCGGGATGTACGAGCAGTACTTC
-	TRBJ1-4	-	14	TRBV2	CASRKVDTNEKLFF	TGTGCCAGCAGGAAAGTAGATACTAATGAAAAACTGTTTTTT
few	TRBJ2-7	-	15	TRBV11-2	CASIRTGHRTSEQYF	TGTGCCAGCATACGAACGGGACACCGCACCTCCGAGCAGTACTTC
-	TRBJ1-5	-	15	TRBV9	CASSVGGSGNQPQHF	TGTGCCAGCAGCGTAGGGGGGTCGGGCAATCAGCCCCAGCATTTT
-	TRBJ2-3	TRBD2	18	TRBV3-1	CASSPTSGGTGGTDTQYF	TGTGCCAGCAGCCCTACTAGCGGGGGGACCGGAGGTACAGATACGCAGTATTTT
-	TRBJ1-1	-	16	TRBV28	CASSLLGFEANTEAFF	TGTGCCAGCAGTTTATTAGGGTTTGAAGCAAACACTGAAGCTTTCTTT
few	TRBJ1-6	TRBD1	13	TRBV10-3	CAIGDRVDSPLHF	TGTGCCATCGGGGACAGGGTTGATTCACCCCTCCACTTT